Reported below is one T cell receptor (beta chain). Antigen: not known. These data are taken from a study of T cells in localized non-small cell lung cancer. Study results and caveats: Compared with tumor, uninvolved adjacent lung displayed greater T cell clonality, ranking highest overall. For the top 100 tumor clones, a median around 55 also appeared in adjacent lung. The tumor had only one region sequenced, so heterogeneity remains possible.

Using immunoSEQ multiplex PCR, the repertoire was profiled, and TCRdb retains in-frame clones only, with some absent. The sample yields fewer than 20,000 clones, roughly 90% seen once. The CDR3 spans 15 residues. V was clipped by 4 bases and J by 10 bases; unmatched bases: 9. CDR1 and CDR2 (germline): MNHNY, SVGAGI (reference sequence). The source of this sequence is a female donor aged 60 or older with stage III squamous cell lung carcinoma. This chain connects TRBV6-6 to TRBJ1-4; 10 nucleotides align to TRBD1. This specimen was peripheral blood, taken before any cancer treatment. CDR3 nucleotides: TGTGCCAGCAGTTCCCCATTCGGACAGGGGGGAAAACTGTTTTTT. It codes for CASSSPFGQGGKLFF.